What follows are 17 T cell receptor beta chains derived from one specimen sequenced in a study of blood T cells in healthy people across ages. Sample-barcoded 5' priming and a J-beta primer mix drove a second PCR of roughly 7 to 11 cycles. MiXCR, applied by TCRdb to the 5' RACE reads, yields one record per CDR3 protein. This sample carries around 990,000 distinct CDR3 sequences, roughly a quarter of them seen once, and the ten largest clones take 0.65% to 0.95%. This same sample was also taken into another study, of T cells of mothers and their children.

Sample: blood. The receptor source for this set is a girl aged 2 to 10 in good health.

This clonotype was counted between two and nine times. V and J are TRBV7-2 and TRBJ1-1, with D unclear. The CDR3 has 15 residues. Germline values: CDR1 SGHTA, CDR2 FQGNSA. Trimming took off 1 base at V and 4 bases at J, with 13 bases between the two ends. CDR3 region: CASSLVSQGGTEAFF. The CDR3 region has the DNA TGTGCCAGCAGCTTAGTTTCTCAAGGAGGCACTGAAGCTTTCTTT.

CDR3 region: CASSVQGAGELFF. CDR3 nucleotides: TGTGCCAGCAGCGTACAGGGGGCCGGGGAGCTGTTTTTT. The chain joins TRBV5-5 to TRBJ2-2, with TRBD1 identical over 8 bases. The CDR3 spans 13 residues. V lost 4 bases to trimming and J lost 6 bases; unmatched junction nucleotides: 2. The germline V gene encodes CDR1 SGHKS and CDR2 YYEKEE (reference sequence).

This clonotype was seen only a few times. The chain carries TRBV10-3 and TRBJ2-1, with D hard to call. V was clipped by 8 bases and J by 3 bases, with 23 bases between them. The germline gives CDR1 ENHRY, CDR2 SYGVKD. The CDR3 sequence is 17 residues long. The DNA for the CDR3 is TGTGCCATCGGTGGGTACGATCAGGTGGAGAACTACAATGAGCAGTTCTTC. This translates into CAIGGYDQVENYNEQFF.

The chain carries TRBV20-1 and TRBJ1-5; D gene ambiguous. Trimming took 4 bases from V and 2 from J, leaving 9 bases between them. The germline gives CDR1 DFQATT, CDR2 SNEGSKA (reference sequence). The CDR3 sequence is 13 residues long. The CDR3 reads CSATVGGNQPQHF. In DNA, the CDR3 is TGCAGTGCTACCGTGGGTGGCAATCAGCCCCAGCATTTT.

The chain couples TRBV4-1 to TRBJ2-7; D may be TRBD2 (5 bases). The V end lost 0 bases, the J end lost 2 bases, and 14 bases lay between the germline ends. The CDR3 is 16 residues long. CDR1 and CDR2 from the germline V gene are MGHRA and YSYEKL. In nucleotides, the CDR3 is TGCGCCAGCAGCCAAGAAGATCGGACTCCGGCCTACGAGCAGTACTTC. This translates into CASSQEDRTPAYEQYF.

The CDR3 here is CASSPDRDYTDTQYF. The CDR3 bases are TGTGCCAGCAGCCCCGACAGGGATTACACAGATACGCAGTATTTT. V gene TRBV3-1 combines with J gene TRBJ2-3; 7 bases align to TRBD1. Germline loops: CDR1 LGHDT, CDR2 YNNKEL (reference sequence). Trimming at V came to 4 bases and at J to 2 bases, leaving 6 bases not matched to a gene. The CDR3 runs to 15 residues.

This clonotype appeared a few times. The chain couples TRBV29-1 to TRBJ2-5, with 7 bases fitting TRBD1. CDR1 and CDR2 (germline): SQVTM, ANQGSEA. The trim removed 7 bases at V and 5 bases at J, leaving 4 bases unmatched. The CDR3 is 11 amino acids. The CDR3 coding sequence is TGCAGCGGAGGGGGCGTCGAGACCCAGTACTTC. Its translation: CSGGGVETQYF.

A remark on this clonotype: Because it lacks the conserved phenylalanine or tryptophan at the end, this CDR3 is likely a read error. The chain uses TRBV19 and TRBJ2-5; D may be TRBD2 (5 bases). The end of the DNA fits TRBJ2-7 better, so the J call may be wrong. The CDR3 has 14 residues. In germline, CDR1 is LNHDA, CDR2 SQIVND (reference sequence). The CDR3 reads CASSISDGGYEQYL. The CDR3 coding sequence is TGTGCCAGTAGTATTAGTGACGGCGGGTACGAGCAGTACCTC.

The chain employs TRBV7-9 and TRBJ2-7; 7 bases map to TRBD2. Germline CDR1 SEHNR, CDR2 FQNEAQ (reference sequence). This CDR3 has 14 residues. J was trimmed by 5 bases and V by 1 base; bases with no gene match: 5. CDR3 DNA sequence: TGTGCCAGCAGCTTAGTGGCGGGAGAGGACGAGCAGTACTTC. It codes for CASSLVAGEDEQYF.

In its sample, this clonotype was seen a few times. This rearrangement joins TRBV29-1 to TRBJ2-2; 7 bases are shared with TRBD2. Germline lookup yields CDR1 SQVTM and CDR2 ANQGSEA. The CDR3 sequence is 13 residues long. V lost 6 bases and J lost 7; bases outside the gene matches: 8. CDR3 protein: CSVGRERLGELFF. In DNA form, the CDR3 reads TGCAGCGTGGGGCGGGAGCGTCTCGGGGAGCTGTTTTTT.

The CDR3 DNA reads TGTGCCAGCAGTGAAAGGACTACTGAGACCCAGTACTTC. The encoded protein is CASSERTTETQYF. This chain uses TRBV25-1 with TRBJ2-1, with D perhaps matching TRBD2 (6 bases). The J call may be faulty, since TRBJ2-5 better matches the DNA end. The CDR3 covers 13 residues. Germline V gives CDR1 MGHDK, CDR2 SYGVNS.

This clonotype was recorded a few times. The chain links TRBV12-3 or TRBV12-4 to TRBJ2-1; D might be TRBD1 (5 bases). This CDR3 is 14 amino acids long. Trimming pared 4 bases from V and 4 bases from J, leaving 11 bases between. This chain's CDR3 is CASSSGLSYNEQFF. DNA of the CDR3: TGTGCCAGCAGTTCAGGGCTTTCATACAATGAGCAGTTCTTC.

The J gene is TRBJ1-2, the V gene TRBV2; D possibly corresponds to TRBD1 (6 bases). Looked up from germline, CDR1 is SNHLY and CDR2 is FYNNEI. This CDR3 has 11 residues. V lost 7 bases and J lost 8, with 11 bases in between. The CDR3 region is CASTGEGGYTF. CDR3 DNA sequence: TGTGCCAGCACAGGGGAGGGAGGCTACACCTTC.

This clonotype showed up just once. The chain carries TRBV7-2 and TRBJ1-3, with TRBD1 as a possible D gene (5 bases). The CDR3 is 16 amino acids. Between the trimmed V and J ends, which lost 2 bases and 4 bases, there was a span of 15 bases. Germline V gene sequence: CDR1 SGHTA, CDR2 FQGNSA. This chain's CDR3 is CASSLKFRDTGNTIYF. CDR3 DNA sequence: TGTGCCAGCAGCTTAAAGTTCAGGGATACAGGAAACACCATATATTTT.

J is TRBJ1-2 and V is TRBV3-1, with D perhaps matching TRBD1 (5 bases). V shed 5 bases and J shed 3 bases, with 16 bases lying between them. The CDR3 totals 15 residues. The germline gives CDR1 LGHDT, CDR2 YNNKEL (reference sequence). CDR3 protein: CASSRVRGADYGYTF. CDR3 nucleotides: TGTGCCAGCAGCAGGGTGCGAGGGGCAGACTATGGCTACACCTTC.

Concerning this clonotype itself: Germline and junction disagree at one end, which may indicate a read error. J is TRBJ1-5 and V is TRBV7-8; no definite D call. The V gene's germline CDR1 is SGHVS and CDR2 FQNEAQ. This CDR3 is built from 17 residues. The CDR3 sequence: CASSLEPGSFANQPRHF. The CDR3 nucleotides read TGTGCCAGCAGCTTAGAGCCAGGAAGTTTTGCGAATCAGCCCCGGCATTTT.

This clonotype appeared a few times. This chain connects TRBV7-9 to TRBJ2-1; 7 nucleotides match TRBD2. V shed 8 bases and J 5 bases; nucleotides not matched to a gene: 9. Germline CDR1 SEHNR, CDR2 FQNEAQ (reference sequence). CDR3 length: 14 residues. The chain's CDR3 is CASLSGTLDNEQFF. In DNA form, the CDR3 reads TGTGCCAGCCTAAGCGGGACCCTAGACAATGAGCAGTTCTTC.